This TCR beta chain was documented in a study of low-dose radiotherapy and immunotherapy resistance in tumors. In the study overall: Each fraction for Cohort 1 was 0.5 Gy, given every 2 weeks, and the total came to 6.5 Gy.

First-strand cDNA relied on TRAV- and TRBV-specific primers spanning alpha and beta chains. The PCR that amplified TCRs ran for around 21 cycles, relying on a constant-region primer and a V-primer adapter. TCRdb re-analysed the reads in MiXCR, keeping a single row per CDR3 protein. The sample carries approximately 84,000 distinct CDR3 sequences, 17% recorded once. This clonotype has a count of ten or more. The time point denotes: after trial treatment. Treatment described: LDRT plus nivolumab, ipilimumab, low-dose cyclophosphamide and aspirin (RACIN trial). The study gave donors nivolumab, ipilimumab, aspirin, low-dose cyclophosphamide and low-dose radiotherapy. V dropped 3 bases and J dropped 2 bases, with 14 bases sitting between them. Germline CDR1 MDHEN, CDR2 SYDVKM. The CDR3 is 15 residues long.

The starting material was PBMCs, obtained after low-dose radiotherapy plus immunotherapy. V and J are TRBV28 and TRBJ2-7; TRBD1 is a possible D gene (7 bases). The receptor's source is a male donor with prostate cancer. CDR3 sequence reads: CASSFSGQGAYEQYF. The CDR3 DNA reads TGTGCCAGCAGTTTCAGCGGGCAGGGGGCCTACGAGCAGTACTTC.